This T cell receptor (beta chain) was sequenced in a study of cytomegalovirus exposure and HLA in healthy donors. Study results and limitations: Later analysis demonstrated an association between a missense DCLRE1C variant and TCR beta V- and J-gene trimming.

This clone was observed a single time. As yet, its antigen is unknown. Primers for the PCR totalled 60 Vbeta and 13 Jbeta. The protocol was immunoSEQ multiplex PCR, while the TCRdb copy is restricted to in-frame clones and leaves out a portion. Of around 36,000 clones listed, roughly 79% are singletons. The sequenced material came from PBMCs. The clonotype comes from a woman aged 40-49 years in good health and CMV-seronegative.

The CDR3, as DNA: TGTGCCAGCAGCTCCTGGGGAGCTAGCACAGATACGCAGTATTTT. This codes for CASSSWGASTDTQYF. The chain recombines TRBV6-5 with TRBJ2-3; D perhaps matches TRBD2 (5 bases). Germline V lookup: CDR1 MNHEY, CDR2 SVGAGI. The ends were cut back, 6 bases at V and 0 bases at J, with 13 bases in the middle. The CDR3 has 15 residues.